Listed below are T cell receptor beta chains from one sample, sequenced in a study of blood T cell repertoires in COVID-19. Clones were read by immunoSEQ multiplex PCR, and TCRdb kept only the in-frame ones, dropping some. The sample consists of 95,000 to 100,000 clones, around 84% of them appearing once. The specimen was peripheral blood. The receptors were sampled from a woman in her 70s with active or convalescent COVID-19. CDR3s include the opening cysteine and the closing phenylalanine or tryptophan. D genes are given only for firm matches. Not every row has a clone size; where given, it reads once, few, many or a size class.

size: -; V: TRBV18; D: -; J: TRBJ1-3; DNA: TGTGCCAGCTCAACTTTATCTACCACTGGAAACACCATATATTTT; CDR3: CASSTLSTTGNTIYF
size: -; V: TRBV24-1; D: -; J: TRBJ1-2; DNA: TGTGCCACCAGTGACCCCGCGGACTATGGCTACACCTTC; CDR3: CATSDPADYGYTF
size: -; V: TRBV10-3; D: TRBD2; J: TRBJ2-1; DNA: TGTGCCATCAACGGCGCTAGCGGGAACTCCTACAATGAGCAGTTCTTC; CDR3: CAINGASGNSYNEQFF
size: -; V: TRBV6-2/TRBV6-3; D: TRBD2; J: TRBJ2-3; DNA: TGTGCCAGCAGTTACGTTCGCGGGGGGCCAGATACGCAGTATTTT; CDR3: CASSYVRGGPDTQYF
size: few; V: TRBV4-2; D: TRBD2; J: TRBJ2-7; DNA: TGTGCCAGCAGCCAAGACCCTAGCGGGGTTTACGAGCAGTACTTC; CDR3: CASSQDPSGVYEQYF
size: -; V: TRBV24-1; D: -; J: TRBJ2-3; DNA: TGTGCCACCAGTGATATAAAGGGGCCCCCTGGTACGCAGTATTTT; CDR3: CATSDIKGPPGTQYF
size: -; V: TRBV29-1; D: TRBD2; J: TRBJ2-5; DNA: TGCAGCGTTGAAGATTGGATAGCGGGGGCCTCCGAGACCCAGTACTTC; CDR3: CSVEDWIAGASETQYF
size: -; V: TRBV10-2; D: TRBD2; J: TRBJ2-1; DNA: TGCGCCAGCAGTGGCGACGGGAGGGCCCCAACGGGTGAGCAGTTCTTC; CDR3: CASSGDGRAPTGEQFF
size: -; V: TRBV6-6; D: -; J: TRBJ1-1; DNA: TGTGCCAGCACGGTCACAGGGCCCACTGAAGCTTTCTTT; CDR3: CASTVTGPTEAFF
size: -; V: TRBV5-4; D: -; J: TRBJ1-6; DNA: TGTGCCAGCAGCTTGATGCCGGAGGAGCACCTACGTTTT; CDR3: CASSLMPEEHLRF
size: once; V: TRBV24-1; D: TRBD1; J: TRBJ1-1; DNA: TGTGCCACCAGACAGGGGGCGTCCAACACTGAAGCTTTCTTT; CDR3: CATRQGASNTEAFF
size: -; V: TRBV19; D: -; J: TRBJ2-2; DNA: TGTGCCAGTAGGGGGCTATCGAACACCGGGGAGCTGTTTTTT; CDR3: CASRGLSNTGELFF
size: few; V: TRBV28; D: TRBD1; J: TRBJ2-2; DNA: TGTGCCAGCAGTGACCCCGGACAGGGAAACACCGGGGAGCTGTTTTTT; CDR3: CASSDPGQGNTGELFF
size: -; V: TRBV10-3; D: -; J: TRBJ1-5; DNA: TGTGCCATCAGTGTCCCGGACAGTCTCAATCAGCCCCAGCATTTT; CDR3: CAISVPDSLNQPQHF
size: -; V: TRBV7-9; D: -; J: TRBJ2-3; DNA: TGTGCCAGCAGCCCCCGAGGTCCAGATACGCAGTATTTT; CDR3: CASSPRGPDTQYF
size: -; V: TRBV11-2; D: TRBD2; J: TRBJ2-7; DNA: TGTGCCAGCAGCCCCACTAGCGGGGGTCCCTACGAGCAGTACTTC; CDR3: CASSPTSGGPYEQYF
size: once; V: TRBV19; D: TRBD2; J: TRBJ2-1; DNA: TGTGCCACCGCGCGGGGGTTCCAGTACAATGAGCAGTTCTTC; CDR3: CATARGFQYNEQFF
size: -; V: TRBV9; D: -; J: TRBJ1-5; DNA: TGTGCCAGCAGCGTAGGCGGATTACTCAATCAGCCCCAGCATTTT; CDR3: CASSVGGLLNQPQHF
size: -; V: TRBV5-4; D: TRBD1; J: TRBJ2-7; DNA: TGTGCCAGCAGCACGGGACAGGGGATCTACGAGCAGTACTTC; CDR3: CASSTGQGIYEQYF
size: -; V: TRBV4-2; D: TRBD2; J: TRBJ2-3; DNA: TGTGCCAGCAGCCAAGGAACACCCGGGGGGACCATTAGCACAGATACGCAGTATTTT; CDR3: CASSQGTPGGTISTDTQYF
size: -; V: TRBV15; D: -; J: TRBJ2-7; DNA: TGTGCCACCAGCAGAGAGTTGGCAGGGGTTGGCGAGCAGTACTTC; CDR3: CATSRELAGVGEQYF
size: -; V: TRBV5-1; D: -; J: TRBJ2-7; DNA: TGCGCCAGCAGCCTGGGGGATACTAGATACGAGCAGTACTTC; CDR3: CASSLGDTRYEQYF
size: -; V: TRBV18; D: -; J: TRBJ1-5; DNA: TGTGCCAGCTCACTGCACAGAGATCAGCCCCAGCATTTT; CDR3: CASSLHRDQPQHF
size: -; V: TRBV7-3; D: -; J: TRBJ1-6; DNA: TGTGCCAGCAGCTTAGGGGGGGCAGAAAATTCACCCCTCCACTTT; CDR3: CASSLGGAENSPLHF
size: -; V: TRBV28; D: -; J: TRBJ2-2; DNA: TGTGCCAGCAGGGGGTTGGGGGGGCGTGACACCGGGGAGCTGTTTTTT; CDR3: CASRGLGGRDTGELFF
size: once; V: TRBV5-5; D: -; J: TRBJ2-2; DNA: TGTGCCAGCAGCCCCCGGGGAGGAGTGCCCGGGGAGCTGTTTTTT; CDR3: CASSPRGGVPGELFF
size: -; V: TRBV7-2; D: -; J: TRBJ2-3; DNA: TGTGCCAGCAGCTTAGTAGACTTCGCCACAGATACGCAGTATTTT; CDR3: CASSLVDFATDTQYF
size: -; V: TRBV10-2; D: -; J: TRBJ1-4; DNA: TGCGCCAGCAATAGTGTTGGGCAGGGGAGTGAAAAACTGTTTTTT; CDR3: CASNSVGQGSEKLFF
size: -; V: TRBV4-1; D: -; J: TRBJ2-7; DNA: TGCGCCAGCAGCCAAGGTATTTACAACGAGCAGTACTTC; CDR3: CASSQGIYNEQYF
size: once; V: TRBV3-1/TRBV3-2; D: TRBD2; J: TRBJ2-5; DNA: TGTGCCAGCAGCCCGACTAGCGGGAGGGCCTCGGAGACCCAGTACTTC; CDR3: CASSPTSGRASETQYF
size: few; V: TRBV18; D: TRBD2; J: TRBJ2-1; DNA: TGTGCCAGCTCAGTGACTAGCGGGAGTGGTGAGCAGTTCTTC; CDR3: CASSVTSGSGEQFF
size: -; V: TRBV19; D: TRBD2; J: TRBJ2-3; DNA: TGTGCCAGTAGTTTAGCGGGGGGAGATACGCAGTATTTT; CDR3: CASSLAGGDTQYF
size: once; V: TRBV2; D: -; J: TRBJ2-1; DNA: TGTGCCAGCAGTGGTCCGACAGAGCAGTTCTTC; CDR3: CASSGPTEQFF
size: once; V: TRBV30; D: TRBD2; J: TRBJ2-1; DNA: TGTGCCTGGGAGGCCCCCCTAGCGGGGTCCTACAATGAGCAGTTCTTC; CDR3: CAWEAPLAGSYNEQFF
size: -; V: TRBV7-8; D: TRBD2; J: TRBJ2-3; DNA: TGTGCCAGCAGCTACACTCCTTACGCGGGAGCTAGCACAGATACGCAGTATTTT; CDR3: CASSYTPYAGASTDTQYF
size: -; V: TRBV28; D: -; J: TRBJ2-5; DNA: TGTGCCAGCAGTCCTGCTAGCGGTGGGGGGCTCCAAGAGACCCAGTACTTC; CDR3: CASSPASGGGLQETQYF
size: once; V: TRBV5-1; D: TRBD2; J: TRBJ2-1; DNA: TGCGCCAGCAGCCAAGGTGGCGGGGGGGCCTACAATGAGCAGTTCTTC; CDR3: CASSQGGGGAYNEQFF
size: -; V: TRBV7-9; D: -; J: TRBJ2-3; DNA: TGTGCCAGCAGGCCGGTGCTGGAGACAGATACGCAGTATTTT; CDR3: CASRPVLETDTQYF
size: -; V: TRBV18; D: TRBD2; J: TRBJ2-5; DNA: TGTGCCAGCTCACCGGAGGACGGGACTAGAGAGACCCAGTACTTC; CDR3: CASSPEDGTRETQYF
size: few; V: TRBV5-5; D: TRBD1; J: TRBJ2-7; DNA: TGTGCCAGCAGCCCAGGGACAGGGCGAGAGCAGTACTTC; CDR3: CASSPGTGREQYF
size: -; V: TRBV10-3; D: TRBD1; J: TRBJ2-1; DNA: TGTGCCATCAGTGAGTCCGCGCAGGGGGCTTACAATGAGCAGTTCTTC; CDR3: CAISESAQGAYNEQFF
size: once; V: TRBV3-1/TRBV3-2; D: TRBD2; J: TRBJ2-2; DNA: TGTGCCAGCAGACTCCGACTAGCGGGGGACCCCGACCCGGAGGCCGGGGAGCTGTTTTTT; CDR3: CASRLRLAGDPDPEAGELFF
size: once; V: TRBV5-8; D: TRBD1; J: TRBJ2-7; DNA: TGTGCCAGCAGCTTTTCGTCGGGACAGGGGGTCCGGGGCGGCGGCGAGCAGTACTTC; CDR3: CASSFSSGQGVRGGGEQYF
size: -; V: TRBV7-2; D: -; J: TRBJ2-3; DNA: TGTGCCAGCAGCTTAATGCGCAGCACAGATACGCAGTATTTT; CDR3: CASSLMRSTDTQYF
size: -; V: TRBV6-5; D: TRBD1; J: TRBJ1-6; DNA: TGTGCCAGCAAGATACAGGGGGGCAATTCACCCCTCCACTTT; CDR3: CASKIQGGNSPLHF
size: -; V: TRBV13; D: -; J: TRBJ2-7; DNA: TGTGCCAGCAGCCCCCGGGGGTTC; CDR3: CASSPRGF
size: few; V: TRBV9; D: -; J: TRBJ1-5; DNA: TGTGCCAGCAGCGGCGGCCCTCCAGGGAGCAATCAGCCCCAGCATTTT; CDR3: CASSGGPPGSNQPQHF
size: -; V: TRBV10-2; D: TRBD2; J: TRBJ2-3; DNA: TGCGCCAGCAGTTTAGCGGGAAGAAGCACAGATACGCAGTATTTT; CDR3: CASSLAGRSTDTQYF
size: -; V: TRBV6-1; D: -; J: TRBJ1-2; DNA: TGTGCCAGCAGTGAATCGGCAGGAACTGTCTATGGCTACACCTTC; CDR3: CASSESAGTVYGYTF
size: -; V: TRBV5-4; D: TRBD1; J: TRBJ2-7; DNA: TGTGCCAGCAGCTCCGGTGGGACAGGGTTCAGCTACGAGCAGTACTTC; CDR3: CASSSGGTGFSYEQYF
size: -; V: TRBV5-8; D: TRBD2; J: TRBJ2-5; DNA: TGTGCCAGCAGCTTGATCGGACTAGGGGCCGTTCATTACTTC; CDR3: CASSLIGLGAVHYF
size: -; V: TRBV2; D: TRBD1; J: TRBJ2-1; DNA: TGTGCCAGCAGGTCGGGACAGGGGTCCTCCAATGAGCAGTTCTTC; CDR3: CASRSGQGSSNEQFF
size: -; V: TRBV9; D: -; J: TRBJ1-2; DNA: TGTGCCAGCAGCGTAGACGGTACAGGAGGCGGGAAATATGGCTACACCTTC; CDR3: CASSVDGTGGGKYGYTF
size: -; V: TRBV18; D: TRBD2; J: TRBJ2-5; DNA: TGTGCCAGCTCACAGACCGGGAGGGCCGGGGAAGAGACCCAGTACTTC; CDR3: CASSQTGRAGEETQYF
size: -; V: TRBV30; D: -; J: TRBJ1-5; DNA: TGTGCCCAACCAGGGCTTAATCAGCCCCAGCATTTT; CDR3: CAQPGLNQPQHF